This entry is about one T cell receptor beta chain. With 60 Vbeta and 13 Jbeta primers, the PCR was carried out. TCRdb keeps only in-frame clones here, not all; method: immunoSEQ multiplex PCR. The table includes around 150,000 clones, roughly four fifths detected once. Germline values: CDR1 SGHTA, CDR2 FQGNSA. Trimming cost V 3 bases and J 4 bases; bases outside gene matches: 5. CDR3 size: 14 residues. This specimen comes from a study of cytomegalovirus exposure and HLA in healthy donors. This chain uses TRBV7-2 with TRBJ1-1, with 7 bases matching TRBD1. This clonotype originated in a man aged 25 to 40 in good health and CMV-seropositive. Sequenced sample: PBMCs. CDR3 loop: CASSFLTGPTEAFF. DNA for the CDR3: TGTGCCAGCAGCTTCCTGACAGGGCCCACTGAAGCTTTCTTT. The full variable domain, rest sourced from reference TRBV7-2 and TRBJ1-1, is GAGVSQSPSNKVTEKGKDVELRCDPISGHTALYWYRQSLGQGLEFLIYFQGNSAPDKSGLPSDRFSAERTGGSVSTLTIQRTQQEDSAVYLCASSFLTGPTEAFFGQGTRLTVV.